The sequence of this T cell receptor (beta chain) was determined in a study of cytomegalovirus exposure and HLA in healthy donors. Details on this clone: Its antigen is not identified. An end of the junction does not agree with germline; a read error may underlie this.

The assay was immunoSEQ multiplex PCR, and TCRdb's table has in-frame clones only and misses some. The sample yields 68,000 or so clones, approximately 90% seen once. General study results and limits: Most TCR sequences showed up rarely, but some public TCRs showed up in many donors.

The CDR3 consists of 13 residues. Germline V CDR1 and CDR2: SSHAT, FNYEAQ (reference sequence). The receptor was isolated from a man aged 18-30 years in good health and CMV-seronegative. The material sequenced was PBMCs. The V gene is TRBV7-7, the J gene TRBJ1-3; D uncertain. The CDR3 DNA reads TGTGCTAGCAGCCCGACGGGTAGTGACACCATATATTTT. This encodes CASSPTGSDTIYF.